What follows are 21 T cell receptor beta chains derived from one specimen sequenced in a study of T cell responses to AZD1222 COVID-19 vaccine. TCRdb's copy holds only in-frame clones and misses some; the assay was immunoSEQ multiplex PCR. There are about 210,000 clones in the sample; almost 95% occur only once, and 1% to 1.5% lies in the top ten. The sequencing used peripheral blood, collected on day 0 of AZD1222 vaccination. The source is an adult in good health.

The chain carries TRBV27 and TRBJ2-3, with TRBD2 matching over 10 bases. The CDR3 covers 16 residues. CDR1 is MNHEY, CDR2 SMNVEV, per germline (reference sequence). V was clipped by 4 bases and J by 3 bases; unmatched bases: 7. The CDR3 coding sequence is TGTGCCAGCAGTTCCTTAGCGGGGGGCGGGACAGATACGCAGTATTTT. Translating it yields CASSSLAGGGTDTQYF.

The V gene is TRBV5-4, the J gene TRBJ1-1; D is unresolved. Germline CDR1 is SGHNT and CDR2 is YYREEE (reference sequence). The CDR3 totals 13 residues. V lost 3 bases and J 1 base, leaving 7 bases between the germline ends. The CDR3 coding sequence is TGTGCCAGCAGCTGGGAGGGGAACACTGAAGCTTTCTTT. This translates into CASSWEGNTEAFF.

This clone is a singleton in its sample. The chain is built from TRBV10-3 and TRBJ2-2; D is ambiguous. The CDR3 is 16 amino acids. V shed 3 bases and J shed 2 bases, with 13 bases lying between them. Germline V gene sequence: CDR1 ENHRY, CDR2 SYGVKD. CDR3 sequence: CAISEFVGGNTGELFF. CDR3 nucleotide sequence: TGTGCCATCAGTGAATTCGTAGGCGGCAACACCGGGGAGCTGTTTTTT.

The chain combines TRBV30 with TRBJ1-5, with a weak D call TRBD1 (5 bases). The germline CDR1 and CDR2 sequences are GTSNPN and SVGIG (reference sequence). Trimming removed 3 bases from V and 2 bases from J, with 8 bases in between. CDR3 length equals 13 residues. In nucleotides, the CDR3 is TGTGCCTGGAGCAAAGGGGGCAATCAGCCCCAGCATTTT. It yields the protein CAWSKGGNQPQHF.

This clone was observed a single time. This chain connects TRBV6-1 to TRBJ1-2, with D unclear. Germline V lookup: CDR1 MNHNS, CDR2 SASEGT. Between the trimmed V and J ends, which lost 2 bases and 4 bases, there was a span of 11 bases. The CDR3 loop spans 14 amino acids. The CDR3 sequence is CASSEFTVPYGYTF. Written as DNA, the CDR3 is TGTGCCAGCAGTGAATTCACAGTACCCTATGGCTACACCTTC.

The chain combines TRBV29-1 with TRBJ2-2, with a possible D match to TRBD2 (6 bases). CDR3 length: 13 amino acids. In germline, CDR1 is SQVTM, CDR2 ANQGSEA. Between the trimmed V and J ends, which lost 8 bases and 1 base, there was a span of 11 bases. The CDR3 nucleotides are TGCAGCTCTGGAGCGGGGAACACCGGGGAGCTGTTTTTT. Its protein product is CSSGAGNTGELFF.

V gene TRBV7-9 combines with J gene TRBJ1-6; D gene ambiguous. This CDR3 is 14 amino acids long. The V and J ends lost 3 bases and 7 bases respectively, with 10 bases between them. Germline V gene data show CDR1 as SEHNR and CDR2 as FQNEAQ (reference sequence). This CDR3 reads CASSLDYTNSPLHF. The CDR3 coding sequence is TGTGCCAGCAGCTTGGACTACACGAATTCACCCCTCCACTTT. The variable domain in full, with the rest retrieved from reference TRBV7-9 and TRBJ1-6, is DTGVSQNPRHKITKRGQNVTFRCDPISEHNRLYWYRQTLGQGPEFLTYFQNEAQLEKSRLLSDRFSAERPKGSFSTLEIQRTEQGDSAMYLCASSLDYTNSPLHFGNGTRLTVT.

The gene calls are TRBV27 and TRBJ1-2, with TRBD1 matching 8 bases. Trimming removed 5 bases from V and 8 bases from J; junction bases left unmatched: 10. Germline loops: CDR1 MNHEY, CDR2 SMNVEV (reference sequence). There are 14 residues in the CDR3. CDR3 nucleotides: TGTGCCAGCAGTCAAAAGGACAGGGTCGGAGGCTACACCTTC. Translating gives CASSQKDRVGGYTF.

The chain is built from TRBV6-5 and TRBJ1-1; D perhaps matches TRBD1 (5 bases). Trimming stripped 10 bases from V and 5 bases from J, with 17 bases between. The germline V gene has CDR1 MNHEY and CDR2 SVGAGI. The CDR3 length is 13 residues. CDR3 amino acids: CATQAGLGTEAFF. The CDR3 DNA reads as TGTGCCACCCAGGCGGGGCTCGGAACTGAAGCTTTCTTT.

This clone has only one observation. This chain uses TRBV27 with TRBJ1-3; D ambiguous. The CDR3 sequence is 14 residues long. Germline CDR1 and CDR2: MNHEY and SMNVEV (reference sequence). The chain's CDR3 is CADNAEGFRNTIYF. In DNA form, the CDR3 reads TGTGCAGATAACGCCGAGGGCTTTAGAAACACCATATATTTT.

The V call is TRBV5-5, the J call TRBJ1-1, with D uncertain. The V and J ends lost 4 bases and 2 bases respectively, with 15 bases between them. This CDR3 region has 15 residues. The germline gives CDR1 SGHKS, CDR2 YYEKEE (reference sequence). The CDR3 DNA is TGTGCCAGCAGCCCGGACCTCAGGAGTAACACTGAAGCTTTCTTT. It encodes CASSPDLRSNTEAFF.

CDR3 amino acids: CASSIYNEQFF. CDR3 nucleotide sequence: TGCGCCAGCAGCATTTACAATGAGCAGTTCTTC. The V gene is TRBV5-1, the J gene TRBJ2-1; D gene unclear. Germline CDR1 and CDR2: SGHRS and YFSETQ. Trimming shortened V by 4 bases and J by 4 bases, and 3 bases separated the two germline ends. The CDR3 is 11 residues long.

This clone was detected a few times. V is TRBV4-2 and J is TRBJ1-3, with unresolved D. Germline CDR1 reads LGHNA; CDR2 reads YNFKEQ. The ends were cut back, 0 bases at V and 3 bases at J, with 12 bases in the middle. The CDR3 extends over 16 amino acids. CDR3 loop: CASSQDHGQRGNTIYF. Written as DNA, the CDR3 is TGTGCCAGCAGCCAAGATCATGGGCAGCGTGGAAACACCATATATTTT.

This clone was counted a few times. The chain couples TRBV19 to TRBJ1-5; D uncertain. CDR1 and CDR2 from the germline V gene are LNHDA and SQIVND (reference sequence). V was trimmed by 5 bases and J by 2 bases, leaving 19 bases between them. CDR3 length: 17 amino acids. In nucleotides, the CDR3 is TGTGCCAGTAGTCTTCGGCAGGCGCGGTTGCGCAATCAGCCCCAGCATTTT. Amino acid sequence: CASSLRQARLRNQPQHF.

The chain has TRBV3-1 (or the pseudogene TRBV3-2) and TRBJ2-3, with D perhaps being TRBD1 or TRBD2 (5 bases each). CDR3 size: 13 residues. With 4 bases removed from V and 4 bases from J, the gap between germline ends came to 9 bases. Germline CDR1 and CDR2: LGHDT and YNNKEL (reference sequence). This chain's CDR3 is CASSRRGADTQYF. The CDR3, as DNA: TGTGCCAGCAGCCGCCGGGGCGCAGATACGCAGTATTTT.

CDR3 loop: CASSPKGGSSTDTQYF. CDR3 nucleotides: TGTGCCAGCAGTCCGAAGGGGGGGTCTAGCACAGATACGCAGTATTTT. The gene calls are TRBV27 and TRBJ2-3, with D maybe TRBD2 (7 bases). The germline V and J ends were trimmed by 5 bases and 0 bases, with 15 bases remaining between them. CDR3 length: 16 residues. CDR1 and CDR2 from the germline V gene are MNHEY and SMNVEV (reference sequence).

The chain links TRBV5-5 to TRBJ1-4; 9 bases are a match to TRBD1. The CDR3 covers 15 residues. CDR1 and CDR2 (germline): SGHKS, YYEKEE (reference sequence). The J segment lost 8 bases and the V segment lost 4 bases, leaving 9 bases of the junction unmatched. CDR3: CASSQLTGGREKLFF. The CDR3 DNA reads as TGTGCCAGCAGCCAACTGACAGGGGGTCGGGAAAAACTGTTTTTT.

The chain has TRBV7-8 and TRBJ1-3; D gene ambiguous. Germline CDR1 is SGHVS and CDR2 is FQNEAQ. Trimming removed 5 bases at V and 0 bases at J, with 8 bases between. The CDR3 runs 14 residues. For the CDR3, the DNA is TGTGCCAGCAGCCGAGGAGTCTCTGGAAACACCATATATTTT. Its translation is CASSRGVSGNTIYF.

The rearrangement joins TRBV7-8 to TRBJ1-4, with D possibly matching TRBD1 (5 bases). Per the germline V gene, CDR1 is SGHVS and CDR2 is FQNEAQ. The CDR3 extends over 15 amino acids. Trimming shortened V by 5 bases and J by 8 bases, and 18 bases separated the two germline ends. The DNA of the CDR3 is TGTGCCAGCAGCCCCCGTTGGGACCAAGGGGAAAAACTGTTTTTT. Its protein product is CASSPRWDQGEKLFF.

Here the CDR3 reads CASGADTDTQYF. DNA for the CDR3: TGTGCCAGCGGAGCGGACACAGATACGCAGTATTTT. V is TRBV2 and J is TRBJ2-3, with D possibly TRBD2 on 5 matching bases. CDR1 is SNHLY, CDR2 FYNNEI, per germline. V lost 8 bases, J lost 2 bases, and 8 bases lay in between. This CDR3 has 12 amino acids.

This chain connects TRBV5-4 to TRBJ1-3; D is ambiguous. Deletions cut 1 base from V and 1 base from J, with 6 bases between. This CDR3 spans 14 amino acids. Germline assignment: CDR1 SGHNT and CDR2 YYREEE (reference sequence). The CDR3 DNA is TGTGCCAGCAGCTTGTGGGCTTCTGGAAACACCATATATTTT. Its protein is CASSLWASGNTIYF. The whole variable domain, filled in from reference TRBV5-4 and TRBJ1-3, reads ETGVTQSPTHLIKTRGQQVTLRCSSQSGHNTVSWYQQALGQGPQFIFQYYREEENGRGNFPPRFSGLQFPNYSSELNVNALELDDSALYLCASSLWASGNTIYFGEGSWLTVV.